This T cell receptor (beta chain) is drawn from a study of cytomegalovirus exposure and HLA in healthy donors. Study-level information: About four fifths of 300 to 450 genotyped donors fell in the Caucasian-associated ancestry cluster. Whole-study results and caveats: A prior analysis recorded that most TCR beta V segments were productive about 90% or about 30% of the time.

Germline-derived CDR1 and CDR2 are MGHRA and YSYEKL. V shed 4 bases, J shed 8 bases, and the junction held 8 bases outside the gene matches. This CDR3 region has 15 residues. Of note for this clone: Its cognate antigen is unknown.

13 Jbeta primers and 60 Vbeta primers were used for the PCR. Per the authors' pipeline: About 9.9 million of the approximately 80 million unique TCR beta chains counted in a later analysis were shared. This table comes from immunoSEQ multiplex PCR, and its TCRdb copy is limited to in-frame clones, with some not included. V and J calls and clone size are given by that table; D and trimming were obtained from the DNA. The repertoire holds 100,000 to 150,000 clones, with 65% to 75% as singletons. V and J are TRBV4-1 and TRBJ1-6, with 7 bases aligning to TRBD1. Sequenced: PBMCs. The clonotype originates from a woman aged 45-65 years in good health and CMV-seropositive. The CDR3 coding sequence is TGCGCCAGCAGCCCCCCGGTGGGACAGTATTCACCCCTCCACTTT. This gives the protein CASSPPVGQYSPLHF.